This TCR beta chain came from a study of shared clonotypes between healthy human individuals (dated by TCRdb to the early 2020s). Some background on the complete study: Three men and a couple of women, aged 18 to 49 years, made up the cohort. For each donor, CD4 naive and CD4 memory were each given three plates, CD8 naive was given two plates, and CD8 memory was given one plate. To estimate repertoire size and how much clonotype sharing occurs between individuals, the study deeply sequenced the blood TCR repertoires of several healthy adults. Different laboratories and diverse techniques were used to prepare libraries and sequence TCR repertoires, to increase sequencing depth and limit assay-specific biases. Each donor's leukapheresis produced roughly between roughly 0.9 and 9 billion PBMCs. Broad study findings and their caveats: Only blood was sampled, and tissue TCR repertoires likely differ from those in blood. Compared with non-shared clonotypes, clonotypes shared by all four sorted-subset donors had higher generation probabilities. Estimated clonotype richness was generally larger for naive than for memory subsets. Because the study included a small number of donors, the genetic and exposure-history diversity represented was limited. Roughly 5% of naive CD4, around 3.5% of naive CD8, around 2.3% of memory CD4, and less than 0.45% of memory CD8 clonotypes were shared across a few donors. Incomplete sequencing was indicated by rarefaction of sorted-subset datasets, despite the large sequencing depth. Based on pairwise subsampling, the degree of clonotype sharing among donors was expected to be affected by sequencing depth.

With respect to this clone: Its specific antigen is unknown. No much larger clone exists at a distance of one base, and base qualities are not known.

Healthy HIV-negative adults with no recently reported acute infections or vaccinations were included as donors. Every donor was a Caucasian adult residing in Nashville, Tennessee, USA. Magnetic negative selection was used to enrich CD4+ T cells, after which naive cells were positively selected on CD45RA and the negative fraction became the memory subset. Blood was obtained by leukapheresis, after which PBMCs were separated by Ficoll-Histopaque density gradient centrifugation and cryopreserved in liquid nitrogen vapor phase. Purity and quantity of every magnetically sorted T cell population were checked by analytical flow cytometry. Each sorted fraction had its genomic DNA isolated and then quantified by UV absorbance on a Nanodrop 2000c. Via the germline V gene, CDR1 is KGHSH and CDR2 LQKENI. Reading from cysteine to phenylalanine, the CDR3 counts 16 amino acids. The only DNA kept is the CDR3, 48 bases in frame from the first base. V is clipped by 3 bases and J by 0 bases, and the sequence between their germline boundaries is 12 bases long.

TCR CDR3 regions were amplified from genomic DNA by multiplex PCR using the deep immunoSEQ assay. Extracted genomic DNA from each cell subset was spread evenly across all wells of several immunoSEQ 96-well plates, with each plate serving as a replicate. For sorted subsets, 200 to 250 ng of genomic DNA, equivalent to some 33,000 T cell genomes, went into each replicate PCR. The purified libraries were quantified using a Qubit 3.0 fluorometer, sized with a Bioanalyzer 2100, and then quantified again using the KAPA Library Quantification kit. A separate single-read 150-cycle Illumina NextSeq 550 flow cell was used to sequence each immunoSEQ 96-well plate. On the study's bioinformatics: The immunoSEQ output contained only junctional sequences without quality scores, so filtering could not match that applied to full-length reads. To assign V/J genes and CDR3, sequences were annotated using PyIR, a Python wrapper for IgBLAST v1.9, with IMGT germline references. Reads with weak V/J assignments (E-value above 1e-6), missing CDR3, stop codons, out-of-frame junctions, or ambiguous translated residues were removed. V3J clonotypes were defined by identical inferred V gene, J gene, and CDR3 amino acid sequence. To compute the percentage overlap between repertoires, the number of shared unique clonotypes was divided by the size of the smaller repertoire. Three approaches were used to assess repertoire richness: RTK rarefaction, the Chao1 estimator, and Recon v2.1 estimates of unobserved clonotypes. Generation probabilities were computed with OLGA for all TCRbeta clonotypes obtained by the gDNA method from four donors. TCRdb carries this immuneACCESS record with in-frame sequences only. Its versions omit some clonotypes, under half of them owing to an unresolved V gene in the studies checked, with the rest unexplained. Clonal size and the V and J genes are those of that table, whereas D and trimming came from the DNA. For this sample there are 550,000 to 850,000 clones; 55% to 80% appear just once. The biggest ten clones account for around 1.8% of the sample.

Sample: memory CD4+ T cells sorted from blood. The cell subset or site label, as the study defines it: CD45RA-negative fraction. The sequence was collected from a woman aged 25-40 years in good health. The chain couples TRBV18 to TRBJ1-3; no confident D gene assignment can be made. CDR3 sequence: CASSPLPEGSGNTIYF. The bases read TGTGCCAGCTCACCTCTGCCCGAGGGCTCTGGAAACACCATATATTTT.